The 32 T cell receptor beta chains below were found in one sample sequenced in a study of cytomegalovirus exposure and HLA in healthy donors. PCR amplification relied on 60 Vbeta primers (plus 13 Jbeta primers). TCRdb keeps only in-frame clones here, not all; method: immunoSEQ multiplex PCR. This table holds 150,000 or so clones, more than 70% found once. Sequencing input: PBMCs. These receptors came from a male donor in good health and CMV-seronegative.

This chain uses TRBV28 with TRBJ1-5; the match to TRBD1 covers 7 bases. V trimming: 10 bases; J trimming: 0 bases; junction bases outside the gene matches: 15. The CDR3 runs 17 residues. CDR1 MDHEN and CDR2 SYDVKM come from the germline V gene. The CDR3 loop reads CATLLNRGKYSNQPQHF. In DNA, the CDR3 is TGTGCCACCCTCCTGAACAGGGGAAAGTATAGCAATCAGCCCCAGCATTTT. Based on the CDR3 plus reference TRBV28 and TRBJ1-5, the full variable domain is DVKVTQSSRYLVKRTGEKVFLECVQDMDHENMFWYRQDPGLGLRLIYFSYDVKMKEKGDIPEGYSVSREKKERFSLILESASTNQTSMYLCATLLNRGKYSNQPQHFGDGTRLSIL.

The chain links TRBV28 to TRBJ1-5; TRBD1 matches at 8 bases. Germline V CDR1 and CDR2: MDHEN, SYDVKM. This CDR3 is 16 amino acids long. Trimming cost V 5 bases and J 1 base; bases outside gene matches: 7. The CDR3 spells CASSIHRDRSNQPQHF. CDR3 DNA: TGTGCCAGCAGTATTCACCGGGACAGGAGCAATCAGCCCCAGCATTTT.

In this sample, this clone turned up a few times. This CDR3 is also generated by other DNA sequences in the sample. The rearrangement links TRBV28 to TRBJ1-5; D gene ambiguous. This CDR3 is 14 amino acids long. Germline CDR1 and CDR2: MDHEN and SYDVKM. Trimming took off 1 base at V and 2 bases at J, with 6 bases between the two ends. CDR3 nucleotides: TGTGCCAGCAGTTTATTCGGGGGCAATCAGCCCCAGCATTTT. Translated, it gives CASSLFGGNQPQHF.

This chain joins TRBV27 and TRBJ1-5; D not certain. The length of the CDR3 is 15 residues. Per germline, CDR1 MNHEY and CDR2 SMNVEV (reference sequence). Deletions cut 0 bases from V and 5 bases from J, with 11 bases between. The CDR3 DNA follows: TGTGCCAGCAGTTTATCGAAACTGATTGATCAGCCCCAGCATTTT. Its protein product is CASSLSKLIDQPQHF.

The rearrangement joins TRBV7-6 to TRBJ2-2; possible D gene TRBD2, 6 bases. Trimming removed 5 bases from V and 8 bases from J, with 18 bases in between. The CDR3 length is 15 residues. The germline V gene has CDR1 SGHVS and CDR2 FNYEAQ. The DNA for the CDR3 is TGTGCCAGCAGCCCCCCTGGGGGGATTAGAGGGGAGCTGTTTTTT. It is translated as CASSPPGGIRGELFF.

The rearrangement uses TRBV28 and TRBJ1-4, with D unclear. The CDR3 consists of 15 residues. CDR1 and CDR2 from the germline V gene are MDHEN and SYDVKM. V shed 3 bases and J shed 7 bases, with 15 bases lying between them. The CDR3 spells CASSFVTGLSEKLFF. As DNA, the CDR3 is TGTGCCAGCAGTTTTGTCACGGGGTTGTCTGAAAAACTGTTTTTT. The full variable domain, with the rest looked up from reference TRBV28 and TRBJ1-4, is DVKVTQSSRYLVKRTGEKVFLECVQDMDHENMFWYRQDPGLGLRLIYFSYDVKMKEKGDIPEGYSVSREKKERFSLILESASTNQTSMYLCASSFVTGLSEKLFFGSGTQLSVL.

The CDR3 loop reads CASSSLAGGAGELFF. The CDR3 DNA is TGTGCCAGCAGTTCCCTAGCGGGGGGAGCCGGGGAGCTGTTTTTT. V is TRBV6-5 and J is TRBJ2-2, with TRBD2 matching 11 bases. CDR1 is MNHEY, CDR2 SVGAGI, per germline. The V and J ends lost 4 bases and 6 bases, in that order; junction bases with no gene match: 4. The CDR3 covers 15 residues.

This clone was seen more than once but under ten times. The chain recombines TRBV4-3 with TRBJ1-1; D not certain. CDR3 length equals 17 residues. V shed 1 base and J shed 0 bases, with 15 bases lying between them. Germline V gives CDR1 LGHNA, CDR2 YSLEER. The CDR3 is CASSQGRRQTMNTEAFF. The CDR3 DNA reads TGCGCCAGCAGCCAAGGGAGGAGGCAGACTATGAACACTGAAGCTTTCTTT.

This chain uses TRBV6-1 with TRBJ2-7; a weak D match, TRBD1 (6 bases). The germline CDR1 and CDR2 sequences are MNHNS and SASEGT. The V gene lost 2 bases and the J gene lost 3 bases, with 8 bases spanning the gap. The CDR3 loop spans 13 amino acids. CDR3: CASSELRGYEQYF. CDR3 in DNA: TGTGCCAGCAGTGAACTCAGGGGCTACGAGCAGTACTTC.

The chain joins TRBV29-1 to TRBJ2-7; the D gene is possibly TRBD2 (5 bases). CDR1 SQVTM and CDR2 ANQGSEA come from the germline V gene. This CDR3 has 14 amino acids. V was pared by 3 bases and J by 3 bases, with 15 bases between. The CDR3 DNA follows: TGCAGCGTTGAGATGACGGACGAGGGCTACGAGCAGTACTTC. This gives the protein CSVEMTDEGYEQYF.

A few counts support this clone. Here the CDR3 DNA reads TGTGCCAGTAGTATAGCTGAGACTTTCCCCTACGAGCAGTACTTC. Encoded protein: CASSIAETFPYEQYF. This chain links TRBV19 with TRBJ2-7; D is unclear. Trimming left V 1 base short and J 2 bases short, with 12 bases between. Germline V gives CDR1 LNHDA, CDR2 SQIVND (reference sequence). The CDR3 contains 15 residues.

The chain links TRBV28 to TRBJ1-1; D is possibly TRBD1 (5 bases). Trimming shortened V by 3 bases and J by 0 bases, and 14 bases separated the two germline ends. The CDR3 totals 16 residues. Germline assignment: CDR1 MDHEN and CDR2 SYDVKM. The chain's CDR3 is CASSFPGLLMNTEAFF. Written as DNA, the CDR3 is TGTGCCAGCAGTTTCCCAGGGCTTCTCATGAACACTGAAGCTTTCTTT. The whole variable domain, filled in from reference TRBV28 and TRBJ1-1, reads DVKVTQSSRYLVKRTGEKVFLECVQDMDHENMFWYRQDPGLGLRLIYFSYDVKMKEKGDIPEGYSVSREKKERFSLILESASTNQTSMYLCASSFPGLLMNTEAFFGQGTRLTVV.

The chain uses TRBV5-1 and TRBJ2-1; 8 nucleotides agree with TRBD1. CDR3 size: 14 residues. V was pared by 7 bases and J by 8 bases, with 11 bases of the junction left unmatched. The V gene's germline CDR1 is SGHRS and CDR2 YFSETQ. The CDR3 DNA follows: TGCGCCAGCCGCGGACAGGGAGACAGCGATGAGCAGTTCTTC. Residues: CASRGQGDSDEQFF. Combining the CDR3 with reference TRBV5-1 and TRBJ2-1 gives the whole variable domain KAGVTQTPRYLIKTRGQQVTLSCSPISGHRSVSWYQQTPGQGLQFLFEYFSETQRNKGNFPGRFSGRQFSNSRSEMNVSTLELGDSALYLCASRGQGDSDEQFFGPGTRLTVL.

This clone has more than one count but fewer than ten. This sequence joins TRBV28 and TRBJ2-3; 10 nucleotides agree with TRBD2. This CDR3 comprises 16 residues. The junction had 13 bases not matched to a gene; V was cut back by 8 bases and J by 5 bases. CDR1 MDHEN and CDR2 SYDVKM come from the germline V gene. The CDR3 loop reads CASRGRGTSGKDTQYF. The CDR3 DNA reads TGTGCCAGCCGGGGTAGGGGTACTAGCGGGAAAGATACGCAGTATTTT.

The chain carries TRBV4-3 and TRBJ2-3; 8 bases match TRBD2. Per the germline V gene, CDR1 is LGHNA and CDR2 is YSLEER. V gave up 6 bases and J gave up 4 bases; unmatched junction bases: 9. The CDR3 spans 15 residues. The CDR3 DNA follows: TGCGCCAGCAGACGAGCACGGGGGGGGGCAGATACGCAGTATTTT. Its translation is CASRRARGGADTQYF.

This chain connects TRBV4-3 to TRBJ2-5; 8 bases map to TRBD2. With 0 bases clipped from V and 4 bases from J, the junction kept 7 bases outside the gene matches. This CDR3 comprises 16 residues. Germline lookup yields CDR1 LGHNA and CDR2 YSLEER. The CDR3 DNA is TGCGCCAGCAGCCAAGACGTAATAGCGGGACGAGAGACCCAGTACTTC. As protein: CASSQDVIAGRETQYF.

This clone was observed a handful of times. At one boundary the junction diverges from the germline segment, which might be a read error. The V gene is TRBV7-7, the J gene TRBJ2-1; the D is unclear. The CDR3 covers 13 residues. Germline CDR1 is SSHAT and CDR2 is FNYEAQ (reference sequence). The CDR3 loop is CASSSTTGNEQFF. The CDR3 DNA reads TGTGCTAGCAGCTCGACGACGGGCAATGAGCAGTTCTTC.

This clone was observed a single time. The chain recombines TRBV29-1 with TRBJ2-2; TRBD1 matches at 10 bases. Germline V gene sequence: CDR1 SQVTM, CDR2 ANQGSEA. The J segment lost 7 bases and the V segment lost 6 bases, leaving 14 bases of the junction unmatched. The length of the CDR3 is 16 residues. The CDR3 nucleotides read TGCAGCGTCCTAGGAGGACAGGGGGTTTCAGGCGGGGAGCTGTTTTTT. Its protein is CSVLGGQGVSGGELFF.

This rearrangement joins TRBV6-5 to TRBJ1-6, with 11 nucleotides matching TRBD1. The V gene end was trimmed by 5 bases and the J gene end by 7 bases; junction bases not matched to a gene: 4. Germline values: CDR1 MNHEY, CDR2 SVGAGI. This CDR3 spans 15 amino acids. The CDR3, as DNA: TGTGCCAGCAGTCGGGGGACAGGGGGGAATTCACCCCTCCACTTT. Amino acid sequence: CASSRGTGGNSPLHF.

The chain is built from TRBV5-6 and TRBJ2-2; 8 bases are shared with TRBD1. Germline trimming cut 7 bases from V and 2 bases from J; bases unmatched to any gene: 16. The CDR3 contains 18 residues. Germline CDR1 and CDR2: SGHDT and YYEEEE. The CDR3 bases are TGTGCCAGCTCTCACCGACCTACCGGGACAGGAAACACCGGGGAGCTGTTTTTT. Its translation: CASSHRPTGTGNTGELFF.

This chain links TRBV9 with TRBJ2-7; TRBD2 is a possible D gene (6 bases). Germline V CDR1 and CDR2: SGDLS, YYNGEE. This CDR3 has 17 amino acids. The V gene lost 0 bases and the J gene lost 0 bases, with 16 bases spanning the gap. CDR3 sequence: CASSVGLMRDSSYEQYF. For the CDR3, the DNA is TGTGCCAGCAGCGTAGGATTGATGAGGGACTCCTCCTACGAGCAGTACTTC.

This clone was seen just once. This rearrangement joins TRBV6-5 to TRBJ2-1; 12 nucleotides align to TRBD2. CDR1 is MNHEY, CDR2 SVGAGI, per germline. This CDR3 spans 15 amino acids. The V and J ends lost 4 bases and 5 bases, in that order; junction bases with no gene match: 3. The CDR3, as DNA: TGTGCCAGCAGTTCCGGACTAGCGGGGCACAATGAGCAGTTCTTC. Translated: CASSSGLAGHNEQFF.

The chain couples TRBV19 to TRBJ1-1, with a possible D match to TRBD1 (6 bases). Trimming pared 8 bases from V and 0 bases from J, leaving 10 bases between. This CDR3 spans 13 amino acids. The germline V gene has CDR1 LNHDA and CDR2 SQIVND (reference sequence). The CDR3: CASCDRMNTEAFF. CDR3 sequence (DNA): TGTGCCAGTTGTGACAGGATGAACACTGAAGCTTTCTTT.

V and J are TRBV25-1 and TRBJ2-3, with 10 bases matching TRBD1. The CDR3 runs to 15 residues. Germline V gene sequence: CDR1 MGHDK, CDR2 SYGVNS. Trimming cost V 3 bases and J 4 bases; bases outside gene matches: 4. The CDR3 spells CASSEGQGRADTQYF. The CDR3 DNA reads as TGTGCCAGCAGTGAGGGACAGGGGAGGGCAGATACGCAGTATTTT.

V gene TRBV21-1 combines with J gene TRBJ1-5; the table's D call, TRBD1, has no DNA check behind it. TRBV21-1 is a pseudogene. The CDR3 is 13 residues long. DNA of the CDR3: TGTGCCAGCGTCAGGGCACCCAATCAGCCCCAGCATTTT. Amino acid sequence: CASVRAPNQPQHF.

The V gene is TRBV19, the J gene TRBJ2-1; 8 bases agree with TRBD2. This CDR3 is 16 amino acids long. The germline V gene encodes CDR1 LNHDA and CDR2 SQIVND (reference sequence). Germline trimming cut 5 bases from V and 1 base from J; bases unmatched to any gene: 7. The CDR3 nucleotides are TGTGCCAGTAGTCTTTTAGCGGGGTTGTCCTACAATGAGCAGTTCTTC. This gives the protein CASSLLAGLSYNEQFF.

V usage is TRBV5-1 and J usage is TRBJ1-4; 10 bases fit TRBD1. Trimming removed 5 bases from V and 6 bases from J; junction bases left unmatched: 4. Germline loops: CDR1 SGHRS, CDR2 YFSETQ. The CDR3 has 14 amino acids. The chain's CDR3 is CASRTGGGDEKLFF. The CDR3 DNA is TGCGCCAGCAGGACAGGGGGCGGAGATGAAAAACTGTTTTTT.

The CDR3 coding sequence is TGTGCCAGTAGTATAGGGGACAGGGTCGGTAGCAATCAGCCCCAGCATTTT. The encoded protein is CASSIGDRVGSNQPQHF. This sequence joins TRBV19 and TRBJ1-5; 9 positions agree with TRBD1. This CDR3 comprises 17 residues. V was pared by 1 base and J by 0 bases, with 4 bases of the junction left unmatched. Per germline, CDR1 LNHDA and CDR2 SQIVND (reference sequence).

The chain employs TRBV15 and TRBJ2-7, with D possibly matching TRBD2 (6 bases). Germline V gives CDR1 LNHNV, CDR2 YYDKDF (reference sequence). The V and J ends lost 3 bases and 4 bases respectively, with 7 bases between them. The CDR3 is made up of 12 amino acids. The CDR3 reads CATSSGSYEQYF. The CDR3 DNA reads TGTGCCACCAGCAGCGGGAGTTACGAGCAGTACTTC.

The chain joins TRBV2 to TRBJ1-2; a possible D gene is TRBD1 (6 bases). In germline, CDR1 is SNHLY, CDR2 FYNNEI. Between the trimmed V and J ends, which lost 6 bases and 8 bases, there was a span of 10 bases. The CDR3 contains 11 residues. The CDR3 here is CASSQGQGYTF. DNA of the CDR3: TGTGCCAGCAGCCAGGGGCAGGGCTACACCTTC.

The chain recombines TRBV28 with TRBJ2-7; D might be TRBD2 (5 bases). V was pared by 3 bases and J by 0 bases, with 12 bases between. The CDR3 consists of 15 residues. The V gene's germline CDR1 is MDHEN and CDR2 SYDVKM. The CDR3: CASSLLLGGSYEQYF. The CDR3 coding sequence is TGTGCCAGCAGTTTGCTTCTAGGAGGCTCCTACGAGCAGTACTTC.

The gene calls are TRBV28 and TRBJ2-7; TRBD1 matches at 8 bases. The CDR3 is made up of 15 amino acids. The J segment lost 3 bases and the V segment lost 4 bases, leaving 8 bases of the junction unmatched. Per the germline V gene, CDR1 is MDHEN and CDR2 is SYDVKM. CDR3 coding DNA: TGTGCCAGCAGTTCAAGACAGGGGTGGCTCTACGAGCAGTACTTC. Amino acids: CASSSRQGWLYEQYF.